Below, 6 T cell receptor beta chains from the same sample are listed, as sequenced in a study of T cell changes during pregnancy in multiple sclerosis. Clones were sequenced by immunoSEQ multiplex PCR, and TCRdb holds only the in-frame ones, with some missing. There are around 85,000 clones in the sample; around 93% occur only once, and 3.5% to 4% lies in the top ten. The specimen comprised PBMCs, sampled in the first trimester of pregnancy. Every receptor here comes from a female donor in good health, serving as a control in a pregnancy study. Some clones in this sample may be carry-over from other donors' samples.

This chain joins TRBV14 and TRBJ2-1; D remains unclear. Germline loops: CDR1 SGHDN, CDR2 FVKESK. V gave up 5 bases and J gave up 4 bases, with 21 bases separating them. The CDR3 contains 17 residues. The CDR3 reads CASSKSGRFLIYNEQFF. The CDR3, as DNA: TGTGCCAGCAGCAAATCTGGCAGATTTTTAATTTACAATGAGCAGTTCTTC.

The chain uses TRBV9 and TRBJ2-1; a possible D gene is TRBD2 (5 bases). CDR3 size: 11 residues. Germline CDR1 is SGDLS and CDR2 is YYNGEE. V lost 4 bases to trimming and J lost 7 bases, with 6 bases between them. The CDR3 bases are TGTGCCAGCAGCATAGCGAATGAGCAGTTCTTC. Protein: CASSIANEQFF.

The chain is built from TRBV5-4 and TRBJ2-7, with 8 bases matching TRBD2. Trimming removed 5 bases from V and 2 bases from J; junction bases left unmatched: 9. CDR3 length: 15 residues. The germline V gene encodes CDR1 SGHNT and CDR2 YYREEE (reference sequence). The DNA of the CDR3 is TGTGCCAGCAGTCCTGTTTCCGGGGGGGCCTACGAGCAGTACTTC. This gives the protein CASSPVSGGAYEQYF.

V and J are TRBV10-3 and TRBJ2-2; perhaps TRBD1 as D (5 bases). Per germline, CDR1 ENHRY and CDR2 SYGVKD. Trimming left V 0 bases short and J 7 bases short, with 9 bases between. This CDR3 contains 14 residues. Written as DNA, the CDR3 is TGTGCCATCAGTGAGTCGGACATAAACGGGGAGCTGTTTTTT. The encoded protein is CAISESDINGELFF.

This clone occurred once. The chain recombines TRBV6-5 with TRBJ2-5; possible D gene TRBD1, 6 bases. V dropped 6 bases and J dropped 4 bases, with 15 bases sitting between them. The CDR3 covers 14 residues. Germline V gene sequence: CDR1 MNHEY, CDR2 SVGAGI. CDR3 DNA: TGTGCCAGCAGAGGTCTGGGGGCGGGAGAGACCCAGTACTTC. Amino acids: CASRGLGAGETQYF.

The CDR3 here is CASSLDRDGGYTF. The CDR3 bases are TGTGCCAGCAGCTTAGACAGGGATGGCGGCTACACCTTC. The chain joins TRBV7-8 to TRBJ1-2; maybe TRBD1 (6 bases). CDR3 size: 13 residues. V lost 1 base to trimming and J lost 8 bases, with 11 bases between them. Germline V CDR1 and CDR2: SGHVS, FQNEAQ.